The 5 T cell receptor beta chains given below trace back to one sample, sequenced in a study of CD8 T cells in ankylosing spondylitis. Via MiXCR, TCRdb re-called the 5' RACE reads, giving one row per CDR3 protein. The sample lists roughly 180,000 distinct CDR3 sequences, 9.8% occurring once. Sequencing was done on a sample of blood, either unsorted or a sorted T cell fraction (not recorded which). The receptors were sampled from a female donor with ankylosing spondylitis or in good health (not recorded which).

The chain couples TRBV20-1 to TRBJ2-1, with 9 bases matching TRBD2. J lost 7 bases, V lost 0 bases, and 4 bases had no gene match. The CDR3 sequence is 14 residues long. Germline V lookup: CDR1 DFQATT, CDR2 SNEGSKA (reference sequence). In DNA form, the CDR3 reads TGCAGTGCTAGAGATTGGCGGGAGGGTAATGAGCAGTTCTTC. Its translation: CSARDWREGNEQFF.

This clonotype was recorded only once. This sequence joins TRBV5-1 and TRBJ2-3, with D unresolved. The CDR3 has 15 residues. V lost 1 base, J lost 0 bases, and 9 bases lay in between. The germline V gene has CDR1 SGHRS and CDR2 YFSETQ. For the CDR3, the DNA is TGCGCCAGCAGCTTGAGGTTGACTAGCACAGATACGCAGTATTTT. Protein sequence: CASSLRLTSTDTQYF.

The CDR3 protein is CASSPERLGSDTQYF. The CDR3 DNA is TGTGCCAGCTCACCGGAGCGATTAGGCTCAGATACGCAGTATTTT. V is TRBV18 and J is TRBJ2-3; D ambiguous. V was shortened by 3 bases and J by 4 bases, with 14 bases between the two germline ends. CDR1 is KGHSH and CDR2 is LQKENI in the germline V gene. The CDR3 is made up of 15 amino acids.

This clonotype occurred a few times. V and J are TRBV15 and TRBJ2-2; D ambiguous. Trimming stripped 1 base from V and 6 bases from J, with 3 bases between. The CDR3 runs 12 residues. Germline values: CDR1 LNHNV, CDR2 YYDKDF (reference sequence). This CDR3 is CATSRVSGELFF. The CDR3 nucleotides are TGTGCCACCAGCAGAGTTTCCGGGGAGCTGTTTTTT.

This clonotype was picked up a small number of times. The rearrangement joins TRBV6-2 or TRBV6-3 to TRBJ2-5, with D perhaps TRBD1 or TRBD2 (5 bases each). CDR1 is MNHEY, CDR2 SVGEGT, per germline. Trimming removed 0 bases at V and 2 bases at J, with 10 bases between. This CDR3 has 15 amino acids. The CDR3 sequence is CASSYSFEGQETQYF. In DNA, the CDR3 is TGTGCCAGCAGTTACTCGTTTGAGGGGCAAGAGACCCAGTACTTC.